The rows below give T cell receptor beta chains drawn from one sample of a study of blood T cell repertoires in COVID-19. Method: immunoSEQ multiplex PCR; TCRdb's copy keeps in-frame clones and lacks some. This sample has about 180,000 clones, with approximately 79% found just once. Sequenced material: peripheral blood. Receptor source: a woman aged 60-70 years with COVID-19, enrolled during active disease. The CDR3 runs from the conserved cysteine through the conserved F or W. D genes are given only for firm matches. Some rows mark clone size as missing; the rest say once, few, many or name a class of expanded clone.

V,D,size,J,CDR3,DNA
TRBV29-1,NA,NA,TRBJ2-6,CSVDQGSGANVLTF,TGCAGCGTTGATCAGGGGTCTGGGGCCAACGTCCTGACTTTC
TRBV5-5,NA,NA,TRBJ2-2,CASSPRQDGTGELFF,TGTGCCAGCAGCCCGAGACAGGACGGCACCGGGGAGCTGTTTTTT
TRBV6-6,NA,NA,TRBJ1-1,CASRGTYLGDTEAFF,TGTGCCAGCAGAGGAACTTATCTAGGGGACACTGAAGCTTTCTTT
TRBV9,NA,few,TRBJ2-3,CASSVGKGGDTQYF,TGTGCCAGCAGCGTAGGAAAGGGAGGAGATACGCAGTATTTT
TRBV7-2,NA,NA,TRBJ1-2,CASSPYPGTRRCTF,TGTGCCAGCAGCCCCTACCCCGGGACAAGAAGGTGCACCTTC
TRBV19,TRBD1,NA,TRBJ1-2,CASSQQGQGYGYTF,TGTGCCAGTAGTCAACAGGGGCAGGGCTATGGCTACACCTTC
TRBV2,TRBD1,NA,TRBJ2-3,CASSDRGITDTQYF,TGTGCCAGCAGCGACAGGGGAATCACAGATACGCAGTATTTT
TRBV19,TRBD1,NA,TRBJ1-4,CASTQGTGSHEKLFF,TGTGCCAGTACCCAAGGGACAGGGAGTCATGAAAAACTGTTTTTT
TRBV30,NA,once,TRBJ1-3,CACSAGAGNTIYF,TGTGCCTGCTCGGCAGGGGCTGGAAACACCATATATTTT
TRBV11-3,TRBD1,NA,TRBJ2-3,CASSSDRADTQYF,TGTGCCAGCAGCTCGGACAGGGCAGATACGCAGTATTTT
TRBV4-2,TRBD1,NA,TRBJ1-6,CASRLEDRAGSPLHF,TGTGCCAGCCGCTTAGAGGACAGGGCTGGTTCACCCCTCCACTTT
TRBV19,TRBD2,once,TRBJ2-2,CASSIIFGGLGGNTGELFF,TGTGCCAGTAGTATAATCTTTGGGGGACTAGGAGGGAACACCGGGGAGCTGTTTTTT
TRBV9,TRBD2,NA,TRBJ2-3,CASSVYLAGATDTQYF,TGTGCCAGCAGCGTATATCTAGCGGGAGCTACAGATACGCAGTATTTT
TRBV15,NA,NA,TRBJ1-3,CATSREPGGLSGNTIYF,TGTGCCACCAGCAGAGAGCCTGGCGGGTTATCTGGAAACACCATATATTTT